One sample yielded the 14 T cell receptor beta chains listed below, sequenced in a study of beta chain features in type 1 diabetes. Expressed TCRB transcripts were sequenced because the entire RNA isolate underwent reverse transcription. Clones were read by immunoSEQ multiplex PCR, and TCRdb kept only the in-frame ones, dropping some. The sample shows hundreds of thousands of clones, 6.5% to 10% of them seen only once. The sequenced sample consisted of central memory CD4+ T cells from blood. These receptors all stem from a woman aged 18-30 years in good health.

The CDR3 sequence: CASSLGARNNEQFF. The DNA of the CDR3 is TGTGCCAGCAGCTTGGGGGCCCGAAACAATGAGCAGTTCTTC. This rearrangement joins TRBV5-4 to TRBJ2-1; D remains ambiguous. The V gene's germline CDR1 is SGHNT and CDR2 YYREEE (reference sequence). The CDR3 covers 14 residues. Trimming removed 0 bases at V and 5 bases at J, with 9 bases between.

This clone occurred a few times. V gene TRBV6-5 combines with J gene TRBJ2-5; 7 bases line up with TRBD2. Unmatched junction bases numbered 10, after V lost 5 bases and J lost 7 bases. The CDR3 covers 14 residues. The germline CDR1 and CDR2 sequences are MNHEY and SVGAGI. This CDR3 reads CASSTYPGEGTQYF. In DNA, the CDR3 is TGTGCCAGCAGTACCTACCCGGGGGAGGGGACCCAGTACTTC.

The J gene is TRBJ2-7, the V gene TRBV5-1, with TRBD2 matching over 11 bases. The germline V gene encodes CDR1 SGHRS and CDR2 YFSETQ. CDR3 length: 16 residues. V shed 2 bases and J 6 bases; nucleotides not matched to a gene: 10. The CDR3 loop reads CASSFNSGRDRSEQYF. DNA for the CDR3: TGCGCCAGCAGCTTCAATAGCGGGAGGGATCGCAGCGAGCAGTACTTC.

There are a few counts of this clone. V usage is TRBV2 and J usage is TRBJ2-7; D tentatively fits TRBD1 or TRBD2 (5 bases each). V shed 2 bases and J shed 3 bases, with 8 bases lying between them. The CDR3 extends over 13 amino acids. Germline V CDR1 and CDR2: SNHLY, FYNNEI. Here the CDR3 reads CASSERGNYEQYF. CDR3 nucleotides: TGTGCCAGCAGTGAACGGGGCAACTACGAGCAGTACTTC.

This chain connects TRBV28 to TRBJ2-5, with a weak D call TRBD2 (7 bases). The CDR3 totals 15 residues. CDR1 MDHEN and CDR2 SYDVKM come from the germline V gene. V dropped 3 bases and J dropped 2 bases, with 13 bases sitting between them. The CDR3 region is CASSFQGTIQETQYF. The CDR3 region has the DNA TGTGCCAGCAGTTTCCAGGGGACTATACAAGAGACCCAGTACTTC.

The CDR3 coding sequence is TGTGCCAGCTCCGGAGGGTACCAAGAGACCCAGTACTTC. Its protein is CASSGGYQETQYF. The chain combines TRBV18 with TRBJ2-5; tentative D call: TRBD2 (6 bases). V was cut by 6 bases and J by 0 bases, with 8 bases left in between. CDR3 length: 13 residues. Germline V lookup: CDR1 KGHSH, CDR2 LQKENI.

This chain uses TRBV7-2 with TRBJ1-5; D remains ambiguous. The CDR3 extends over 13 amino acids. CDR1 is SGHTA, CDR2 FQGNSA, per germline. Trimming removed 2 bases from V and 4 bases from J, with 6 bases in between. The CDR3: CASSLNLNQPQHF. In DNA, the CDR3 is TGTGCCAGCAGCTTAAACTTGAATCAGCCCCAGCATTTT.

The chain has TRBV5-5 and TRBJ2-4; a weak D match, TRBD1 (6 bases). This CDR3 comprises 14 residues. CDR1 and CDR2 from the germline V gene are SGHKS and YYEKEE (reference sequence). V was cut by 1 base and J by 1 base, with 6 bases left in between. CDR3 DNA: TGTGCCAGCAGCTTGCAGGGGGCCAAAAACATTCAGTACTTC. It yields the protein CASSLQGAKNIQYF.

This clone has at least ten counts. The chain joins TRBV11-2 to TRBJ1-3; no clear D gene. CDR1 is SGHAT and CDR2 is FQNNGV in the germline V gene. The CDR3 is 11 amino acids. The V gene lost 2 bases and the J gene lost 5 bases, with 1 base spanning the gap. The CDR3 here is CASSLRNTIYF. CDR3 DNA: TGTGCCAGCAGCTTAAGAAACACCATATATTTT.

This clone was seen a handful of times. This rearrangement joins TRBV19 to TRBJ1-1; D is ambiguous. With 8 bases removed from V and 5 bases from J, the gap between germline ends came to 18 bases. Per germline, CDR1 LNHDA and CDR2 SQIVND (reference sequence). The CDR3 covers 14 residues. DNA for the CDR3: TGTGCCAGTGACCGCTTACAAGGCGGGACTGAAGCTTTCTTT. It specifies CASDRLQGGTEAFF. The whole variable domain, filled in from reference TRBV19 and TRBJ1-1, reads DGGITQSPKYLFRKEGQNVTLSCEQNLNHDAMYWYRQDPGQGLRLIYYSQIVNDFQKGDIAEGYSVSREKKESFPLTVTSAQKNPTAFYLCASDRLQGGTEAFFGQGTRLTVV.

This clone has just a few counts. The rearrangement links TRBV7-2 to TRBJ2-7, with a weak D call TRBD2 (7 bases). V was shortened by 2 bases and J by 2 bases, with 13 bases between the two germline ends. Germline V gene data show CDR1 as SGHTA and CDR2 as FQGNSA. The CDR3 contains 15 residues. The CDR3 DNA follows: TGTGCCAGCAGCTTACGGGGGGACAAAGCCTACGAGCAGTACTTC. It yields the protein CASSLRGDKAYEQYF.

The chain uses TRBV5-8 and TRBJ1-5; D gene unclear. Trimming took off 2 bases at V and 0 bases at J, with 12 bases between the two ends. The CDR3 is 16 amino acids. CDR1 and CDR2 from the germline V gene are SGHTS and YDEGEE. CDR3 protein: CASSFGTVYSNQPQHF. The CDR3 bases are TGTGCCAGCAGCTTTGGAACGGTCTATAGCAATCAGCCCCAGCATTTT.

This clone occurred a few times. This chain connects TRBV28 to TRBJ1-4, with D hard to call. V lost 3 bases, J lost 11 bases, and 10 bases lay in between. The germline V gene encodes CDR1 MDHEN and CDR2 SYDVKM. The CDR3 has 12 amino acids. The chain's CDR3 is CASSFERSKLFF. CDR3 bases: TGTGCCAGCAGTTTTGAGCGGAGTAAACTGTTTTTT.

This sequence joins TRBV5-1 and TRBJ2-1; 7 bases line up with TRBD2. V lost 4 bases to trimming and J lost 2 bases; unmatched junction nucleotides: 6. The CDR3 runs to 15 residues. Germline values: CDR1 SGHRS, CDR2 YFSETQ. For the CDR3, the DNA is TGCGCCAGCAGCCCGTCTAGCGGACCCTACAATGAGCAGTTCTTC. It translates to CASSPSSGPYNEQFF.